The rows below give T cell receptor beta chains drawn from one sample of a study of Ad26.COV2.S vaccination and SARS-CoV-2 variants. Measured with immunoSEQ multiplex PCR; TCRdb has only the in-frame clones, and not every one. The top ten clones hold approximately 3% of a sample with some 270,000 clones, approximately 88% of them seen once. The starting material was peripheral blood, obtained in a trial of Ad26.COV2.S vaccine versus placebo. The source is a person aged 18-60 years who received the Ad26.COV2.S COVID-19 vaccine or a placebo. CDR3s include the opening cysteine and the closing phenylalanine or tryptophan. The order of the fields is D gene, V gene, J gene, clone size, CDR3 protein, CDR3 DNA. A D gene is named only where the DNA matches it firmly. Size values are once, few and many counts, or a class for expanded clones, and some rows have none.

.,TRBV7-9,TRBJ1-1,.,CASSSEGDLAFF,TGTGCCAGCAGCTCCGAGGGAGACCTAGCTTTCTTT
.,TRBV5-1,TRBJ1-1,.,CASSSAGAKAPEAFF,TGCGCCAGCAGCTCCGCCGGAGCTAAGGCCCCTGAAGCTTTCTTT
TRBD1,TRBV7-6,TRBJ1-2,.,CASGGQGFPPNYGYTF,TGTGCCAGCGGAGGACAGGGGTTTCCCCCGAACTATGGCTACACCTTC
.,TRBV11-2,TRBJ2-5,.,CASSLGARWGETQYF,TGTGCCAGCAGCTTAGGGGCGAGGTGGGGGGAGACCCAGTACTTC
TRBD1,TRBV18,TRBJ2-1,.,CASSRQGSYNEQFF,TGTGCCAGCTCTCGACAGGGTTCCTACAATGAGCAGTTCTTC
TRBD2,TRBV5-1,TRBJ2-1,.,CASSPGTSDEQFF,TGCGCCAGCAGTCCCGGGACTAGCGATGAGCAGTTCTTC
TRBD1,TRBV15,TRBJ1-4,.,CATSRDRGTANEKLFF,TGTGCCACCAGCAGAGATCGTGGGACAGCCAATGAAAAACTGTTTTTT
TRBD2,TRBV5-1,TRBJ2-1,.,CASSSGGRILDEQFF,TGCGCCAGCAGCTCGGGAGGCCGAATTTTGGATGAGCAGTTCTTC
.,TRBV5-5,TRBJ1-5,.,CASSLGAGEQPQHF,TGTGCCAGCAGCTTGGGGGCGGGGGAGCAGCCCCAGCATTTT
.,TRBV7-9,TRBJ1-1,.,CASSPGGSAEAFF,TGTGCCAGCAGCCCGGGAGGATCGGCTGAAGCTTTCTTT
TRBD1,TRBV4-2,TRBJ1-2,.,CASSHLTGQGKSGYTF,TGTGCCAGCAGCCACTTGACCGGACAGGGAAAGAGTGGCTACACCTTC
TRBD1,TRBV5-1,TRBJ2-2,.,CASSLPNQGQGESSGSTTGELFF,TGCGCCAGCAGCTTGCCCAATCAGGGACAGGGGGAAAGTAGCGGGAGTACCACCGGGGAGCTGTTTTTT
TRBD1,TRBV7-2,TRBJ1-6,few,CASSLMNYRGLPLHF,TGTGCCAGCAGCTTAATGAATTACAGGGGGTTACCCCTCCACTTT
TRBD1,TRBV19,TRBJ1-5,.,CASSIGQGMGNSNQPQHF,TGTGCCAGTAGTATAGGACAGGGCATGGGAAATAGCAATCAGCCCCAGCATTTT
TRBD2,TRBV4-1,TRBJ2-2,.,CASSPGLAGASNTGELFF,TGCGCCAGCAGCCCTGGACTAGCGGGGGCTTCGAACACCGGGGAGCTGTTTTTT
TRBD2,TRBV11-2,TRBJ2-5,once,CASSLELAGVGQETQYF,TGTGCCAGCAGCTTGGAACTAGCGGGCGTCGGACAAGAGACCCAGTACTTC
TRBD1,TRBV6-4,TRBJ1-6,once,CASGSGGDDSPLHF,TGTGCCAGCGGTTCAGGGGGGGACGATTCACCCCTCCACTTT
.,TRBV15,TRBJ2-7,.,CATSSERGQYEQYF,TGTGCCACCAGCAGCGAGCGGGGACAATACGAGCAGTACTTC
.,TRBV30,TRBJ1-1,few,CAWSEAGHTEAFF,TGTGCCTGGAGTGAGGCAGGACACACTGAAGCTTTCTTT
TRBD1,TRBV5-4,TRBJ2-7,.,CATTPSGTGDGEQYF,TGTGCCACGACCCCCTCCGGGACAGGGGACGGGGAGCAGTACTTC
.,TRBV7-8,TRBJ2-5,.,CASSRTETQYF,TGTGCCAGCAGCCGTACTGAGACCCAGTACTTC
.,TRBV11-3,TRBJ2-1,.,CASRSLLGEQFF,TGTGCCAGCAGATCTCTTCTGGGGGAGCAGTTCTTC
.,TRBV5-1,TRBJ1-2,.,CASSLASSWGYTF,TGCGCCAGCAGCTTGGCCTCCTCCTGGGGCTACACCTTC
TRBD2,TRBV7-9,TRBJ2-3,.,CASSFSLEGRASTDTQYF,TGTGCCAGCAGCTTTTCGCTTGAAGGGAGGGCAAGCACAGATACGCAGTATTTT
TRBD1,TRBV18,TRBJ2-3,.,CASSLTGSTDTQYF,TGTGCCAGCTCACTGACAGGGAGCACAGATACGCAGTATTTT
TRBD2,TRBV7-2,TRBJ2-1,.,CASSLGRLAGVYNEQFF,TGTGCCAGCAGCTTAGGTAGACTAGCGGGAGTCTACAATGAGCAGTTCTTC
TRBD2,TRBV27,TRBJ2-1,.,CASNGLAGGSTYNEQFF,TGTGCCAGCAATGGACTAGCGGGAGGTTCTACCTACAATGAGCAGTTCTTC
.,TRBV13,TRBJ2-2,.,CASSSYFTGELFF,TGTGCCAGCAGCTCTTACTTCACCGGGGAGCTGTTTTTT
TRBD1,TRBV5-6,TRBJ2-5,.,CASSLVGQGAAETQYF,TGTGCCAGCAGCTTGGTGGGACAGGGGGCCGCAGAGACCCAGTACTTC
TRBD1,TRBV3-1/TRBV3-2,TRBJ2-7,few,CASSQDYEPRQGPYEQYF,TGTGCCAGCAGCCAAGATTACGAACCGAGACAGGGTCCCTACGAGCAGTACTTC
.,TRBV5-6,TRBJ1-6,.,CASSLGQYNSPLHF,TGTGCCAGCAGCTTGGGACAGTATAATTCACCCCTCCACTTT
TRBD2,TRBV5-4,TRBJ2-2,.,CASGPGGGTSNTGELFF,TGTGCCAGCGGCCCGGGCGGGGGGACCTCGAACACCGGGGAGCTGTTTTTT
TRBD2,TRBV5-1,TRBJ2-3,.,CASSLSSGSSTDTQYF,TGCGCCAGCAGCTTGTCGAGCGGGAGTAGCACAGATACGCAGTATTTT
.,TRBV9,TRBJ1-3,.,CASSPQTSGNTIYF,TGTGCCAGTAGCCCCCAGACCTCTGGAAACACCATATATTTT
.,TRBV7-9,TRBJ1-2,.,CASSWGDGYTF,TGTGCCAGCAGCTGGGGGGATGGCTACACCTTC
TRBD1,TRBV11-2,TRBJ1-2,.,CASSLVRTGTNYGYTF,TGTGCCAGCAGCTTAGTGCGGACAGGGACTAACTATGGCTACACCTTC
TRBD2,TRBV6-5,TRBJ2-1,.,CASRSQGLAVNEQFF,TGTGCCAGCAGGAGTCAGGGACTAGCGGTCAATGAGCAGTTCTTC
.,TRBV4-3,TRBJ2-2,.,CASSQGTYYTGELFF,TGCGCCAGCAGCCAAGGAACTTACTACACCGGGGAGCTGTTTTTT
.,TRBV5-1,TRBJ2-2,.,CASSLASAGTLTGELFF,TGCGCCAGCAGCTTGGCCTCCGCGGGGACGTTAACCGGGGAGCTGTTTTTT
.,TRBV19,TRBJ1-6,few,CASSIGSSPLHF,TGTGCCAGTAGTATAGGAAGTTCACCCCTCCACTTT
.,TRBV6-2/TRBV6-3,TRBJ1-5,.,CASSKPGRQPQHF,TGTGCCAGCAGTAAGCCAGGGCGTCAGCCCCAGCATTTT
.,TRBV6-4,TRBJ2-1,.,CASSETDYNEQFF,TGTGCCAGCAGTGAAACGGATTACAATGAGCAGTTCTTC
.,TRBV14,TRBJ1-4,once,CASSQGDWANEKLFF,TGTGCCAGCAGCCAGGGGGATTGGGCTAATGAAAAACTGTTTTTT
.,TRBV18,TRBJ2-5,.,CASSGPSDMETQYF,TGTGCCAGCTCGGGGCCTAGCGATATGGAGACCCAGTACTTC
.,TRBV5-4,TRBJ1-6,.,CASSLRAYNSPLHF,TGTGCCAGCAGCTTAAGGGCTTATAATTCACCCCTCCACTTT
TRBD1,TRBV7-9,TRBJ2-7,.,CASSLETGANEQYF,TGTGCCAGCAGCTTAGAGACAGGGGCCAACGAGCAGTACTTC
.,TRBV19,TRBJ1-5,.,CASSYTGQYSNQPQHF,TGTGCCAGTAGTTACACCGGACAGTATAGCAATCAGCCCCAGCATTTT
.,TRBV27,TRBJ1-1,.,CASSPRTERSEAFF,TGTGCCAGCAGTCCTCGGACAGAAAGGAGTGAAGCTTTCTTT